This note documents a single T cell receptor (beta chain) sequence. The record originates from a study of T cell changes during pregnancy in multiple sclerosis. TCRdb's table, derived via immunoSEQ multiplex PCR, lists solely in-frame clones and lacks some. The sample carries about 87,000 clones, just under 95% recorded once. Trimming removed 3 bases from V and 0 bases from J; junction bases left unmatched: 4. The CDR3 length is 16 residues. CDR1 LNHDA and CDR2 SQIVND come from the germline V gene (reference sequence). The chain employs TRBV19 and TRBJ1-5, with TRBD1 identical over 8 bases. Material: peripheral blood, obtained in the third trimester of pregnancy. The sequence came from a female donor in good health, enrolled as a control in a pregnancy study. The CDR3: CASSIRQGFSNQPQHF. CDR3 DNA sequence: TGTGCCAGTAGTATTCGACAGGGGTTTAGCAATCAGCCCCAGCATTTT.